The 20 T cell receptor beta chains below were found in one sample sequenced in a study of shared clonotypes between healthy human individuals. TCRdb's copy holds only in-frame clones and misses some; the assay was immunoSEQ multiplex PCR. The repertoire consists of some 2 million clones, with 95% occurring once and the leading ten covering 0.13%. The sequencing input was naive CD4+ T cells sorted from blood. Described subset: CD45RA+ positively selected. Receptors originate from a man aged 18 to 35 in good health.

The J gene is TRBJ2-4, the V gene TRBV28; TRBD1 matches at 10 bases. The ends lost 8 bases at V and 1 base at J; junction bases unmatched: 5. Germline lookup yields CDR1 MDHEN and CDR2 SYDVKM. The CDR3 spans 15 residues. The DNA for the CDR3 is TGTGCCAGCTATCGACAGGGGGCTGCCAAAAACATTCAGTACTTC. Translating gives CASYRQGAAKNIQYF.

In this sample, this clone turned up once. The chain recombines TRBV6-6 with TRBJ2-5; 10 bases map to TRBD2. This CDR3 is built from 15 residues. Germline CDR1 is MNHNY and CDR2 is SVGAGI (reference sequence). Trimming removed 5 bases from V and 2 bases from J; junction bases left unmatched: 5. The CDR3 here is CASSTGLAVQETQYF. DNA for the CDR3: TGTGCCAGCAGTACCGGACTAGCGGTACAAGAGACCCAGTACTTC.

The chain recombines TRBV9 with TRBJ2-1; D tentatively reads TRBD1 or TRBD2 (5 bases each). CDR1 SGDLS and CDR2 YYNGEE come from the germline V gene. Trimming cost V 2 bases and J 4 bases, with 16 bases left between them. The CDR3 runs 16 residues. The CDR3 DNA sequence: TGTGCCAGCAGCGTTCTTCCCGGGACCTCATACAATGAGCAGTTCTTC. Its translation: CASSVLPGTSYNEQFF.

The genes are TRBV10-1 and TRBJ2-1; D not resolved. The CDR3 runs 15 residues. Germline values: CDR1 WNHNN, CDR2 SYGVQD (reference sequence). V gave up 3 bases and J gave up 0 bases, with 9 bases separating them. The CDR3 sequence is CASSDQGPSYNEQFF. CDR3 DNA sequence: TGCGCCAGCAGTGACCAAGGGCCCTCCTACAATGAGCAGTTCTTC.

This clone came up once. CDR3 DNA sequence: TGTGCCAGCACGATTTCAGAAAACTATGGCTACACCTTC. Encoded protein: CASTISENYGYTF. The chain combines TRBV5-4 with TRBJ1-2; D is unclear. The CDR3 runs 13 residues. Germline V gene data show CDR1 as SGHNT and CDR2 as YYREEE (reference sequence). Trimming left V 6 bases short and J 2 bases short, with 11 bases between.

As regards this clone: A single base separates this from a much larger clone, so it may be a read error. J is TRBJ2-3 and V is TRBV9; 11 nucleotides align to TRBD2. With 3 bases clipped from V and 2 bases from J, the junction kept 2 bases outside the gene matches. Germline V gene sequence: CDR1 SGDLS, CDR2 YYNGEE. CDR3 length: 15 amino acids. In nucleotides, the CDR3 is TGTGCCAGCAGCGGTAGCGGGGGGGCCACAGATACGCAGTATTTT. Protein: CASSGSGGATDTQYF.

This chain connects TRBV19 to TRBJ2-5; D ambiguous. This CDR3 region has 14 residues. CDR1 and CDR2 (germline): LNHDA, SQIVND (reference sequence). V was clipped by 1 base and J by 5 bases, with 11 bases between them. The CDR3: CASSIGPAGETQYF. In DNA, the CDR3 is TGTGCCAGTAGTATAGGCCCCGCTGGGGAGACCCAGTACTTC. The entire variable domain, with the rest obtained from reference TRBV19 and TRBJ2-5, is as follows: DGGITQSPKYLFRKEGQNVTLSCEQNLNHDAMYWYRQDPGQGLRLIYYSQIVNDFQKGDIAEGYSVSREKKESFPLTVTSAQKNPTAFYLCASSIGPAGETQYFGPGTRLLVL.

This chain links TRBV4-1 with TRBJ2-5; either TRBD1 or TRBD2 may fit D (6 bases each). The CDR3 has 15 residues. Germline values: CDR1 MGHRA, CDR2 YSYEKL. V shed 1 base and J shed 2 bases, with 11 bases lying between them. The CDR3 nucleotides read TGCGCCAGCAGCCAAGCCGGGGGCAAACAAGAGACCCAGTACTTC. This sequence encodes CASSQAGGKQETQYF.

This rearrangement joins TRBV6-1 to TRBJ2-7; D call uncertain. Trimming left V 2 bases short and J 6 bases short, with 8 bases between. This CDR3 is built from 12 residues. Germline lookup yields CDR1 MNHNS and CDR2 SASEGT. The CDR3 is CASSEPFAEQYF. In DNA form, the CDR3 reads TGTGCCAGCAGTGAACCGTTCGCCGAGCAGTACTTC.

The chain couples TRBV2 to TRBJ2-3; 7 nucleotides line up with TRBD1. Germline CDR1 and CDR2: SNHLY and FYNNEI. Germline trimming cut 5 bases from V and 2 bases from J; bases unmatched to any gene: 10. The CDR3 has 16 residues. The CDR3 loop reads CASSSPTGPDTDTQYF. The CDR3 DNA follows: TGTGCCAGCAGTTCGCCGACAGGGCCTGACACAGATACGCAGTATTTT.

The chain uses TRBV18 and TRBJ2-1, with 14 positions matching TRBD2. This CDR3 is built from 17 residues. The junction had 6 bases not matched to a gene; V was cut back by 3 bases and J by 5 bases. Germline V gene lookup returns CDR1 KGHSH and CDR2 LQKENI. As DNA, the CDR3 is TGTGCCAGCTCACCCCTGGGACTAGCGGGAGCACACAATGAGCAGTTCTTC. Its protein is CASSPLGLAGAHNEQFF.

The rearrangement links TRBV2 to TRBJ2-7; D is uncertain. V shed 6 bases and J shed 10 bases, with 19 bases lying between them. The length of the CDR3 is 13 residues. Germline assignment: CDR1 SNHLY and CDR2 FYNNEI. The CDR3 DNA follows: TGTGCCAGCAGCGCCGACGCGCTAAGGAGCCAGTACTTC. Translation: CASSADALRSQYF. The full variable domain, completed using reference TRBV2 and TRBJ2-7, is EPEVTQTPSHQVTQMGQEVILRCVPISNHLYFYWYRQILGQKVEFLVSFYNNEISEKSEIFDDQFSVERPDGSNFTLKIRSTKLEDSAMYFCASSADALRSQYFGPGTRLTVT.

This sequence joins TRBV6-1 and TRBJ2-2; 7 nucleotides align to TRBD1. V trimming: 4 bases; J trimming: 7 bases; junction bases outside the gene matches: 6. Germline CDR1 and CDR2: MNHNS and SASEGT. The CDR3 has 14 amino acids. The DNA for the CDR3 is TGTGCCAGCAGTGCACAGGGGCCCTTCGGGGAGCTGTTTTTT. It yields the protein CASSAQGPFGELFF.

This sequence joins TRBV10-2 and TRBJ2-5, with a possible D match to TRBD1 (5 bases). V dropped 8 bases and J dropped 4 bases, with 11 bases sitting between them. This CDR3 spans 12 amino acids. Germline CDR1 and CDR2: WSHSY and SAAADI. As DNA, the CDR3 is TGCGCCAGCCTGCAGGGTGGAGAGACCCAGTACTTC. It encodes CASLQGGETQYF.

Regarding this clone: The same CDR3 also results from other DNA sequences found in this sample. The V gene is TRBV7-2, the J gene TRBJ2-7, with D maybe TRBD2 (7 bases). The V gene lost 0 bases and the J gene lost 2 bases, with 14 bases spanning the gap. The CDR3 covers 16 residues. The germline CDR1 and CDR2 sequences are SGHTA and FQGNSA. The CDR3 coding sequence is TGTGCCAGCAGCTTAGCGCTAGGGGGAGGGGCCTACGAGCAGTACTTC. Amino acids: CASSLALGGGAYEQYF.

The rearrangement links TRBV2 to TRBJ1-5; possible D gene TRBD1, 5 bases. The CDR3 is 13 amino acids. Looked up from germline, CDR1 is SNHLY and CDR2 is FYNNEI. V was trimmed by 4 bases and J by 4 bases, leaving 8 bases between them. As DNA, the CDR3 is TGTGCCAGCAGTGCGGAGGGGAATCAGCCCCAGCATTTT. This gives the protein CASSAEGNQPQHF. Looking up the rest from reference TRBV2 and TRBJ1-5 gives the full variable domain: EPEVTQTPSHQVTQMGQEVILRCVPISNHLYFYWYRQILGQKVEFLVSFYNNEISEKSEIFDDQFSVERPDGSNFTLKIRSTKLEDSAMYFCASSAEGNQPQHFGDGTRLSIL.

The gene calls are TRBV6-1 and TRBJ2-2, with a weak D call TRBD2 (6 bases). Trimming cost V 6 bases and J 5 bases, with 10 bases left between them. Germline assignment: CDR1 MNHNS and CDR2 SASEGT. This CDR3 contains 13 residues. CDR3 amino acids: CASSWRETGELFF. The CDR3 coding sequence is TGTGCCAGCAGCTGGAGGGAGACCGGGGAGCTGTTTTTT.

J is TRBJ2-5 and V is TRBV30; D remains ambiguous. CDR1 and CDR2 (germline): GTSNPN, SVGIG (reference sequence). The CDR3 covers 13 residues. Trimming cost V 1 base and J 1 base, with 7 bases left between them. CDR3 sequence reads: CAWSGLVQETQYF. CDR3 nucleotide sequence: TGTGCCTGGAGTGGACTGGTCCAAGAGACCCAGTACTTC.

The chain recombines TRBV5-1 with TRBJ2-5, with D possibly being TRBD2 (6 bases). Germline values: CDR1 SGHRS, CDR2 YFSETQ. The CDR3 is made up of 14 amino acids. V lost 4 bases and J 4 bases, leaving 14 bases between the germline ends. The CDR3 sequence: CASSTPAGGETQYF. In DNA, the CDR3 is TGCGCCAGCAGCACCCCAGCGGGTGGAGAGACCCAGTACTTC.

The genes are TRBV5-1 and TRBJ1-3, with D possibly being TRBD1 (5 bases). Germline V lookup: CDR1 SGHRS, CDR2 YFSETQ. The CDR3 is made up of 16 amino acids. Trimming took off 0 bases at V and 4 bases at J, with 14 bases between the two ends. The CDR3 region is CASSLAPGTGGNTIYF. CDR3 DNA: TGCGCCAGCAGCTTGGCCCCCGGGACTGGAGGAAACACCATATATTTT.